This T cell receptor (beta chain) came from a study of naive and memory T cell subsets. Two oligonucleotides, mixed equimolar, formed the beta constant-region primer covering TRBC1 and TRBC2. Nested alpha and beta constant-region primers with the SP2 primer drove four PCR rounds on ligated cDNA. TCRdb passed the UMI-ligation and nested PCR reads through MiXCR, listing each CDR3 protein once. The sample includes around 130,000 distinct CDR3 sequences, roughly 32% of them seen just once. The V gene lost 3 bases and the J gene lost 4 bases, with 10 bases spanning the gap. The CDR3 extends over 14 amino acids. The germline CDR1 and CDR2 sequences are MNHNS and SASEGT.

The J gene is TRBJ1-5, the V gene TRBV6-1; no reliable D call. Sequencing was done on a sample of central memory CD4+ T cells from blood. This TCR derives from a human donor in good health. The CDR3 protein is CASSESGLNQPQHF. DNA for the CDR3: TGTGCCAGCAGTGAGTCGGGTTTGAATCAGCCCCAGCATTTT.